Below, 18 T cell receptor beta chains from the same sample are listed, as sequenced in a study of OX40 agonist ivuxolimab in advanced cancers. Profiling relied on immunoSEQ multiplex PCR, and the TCRdb table lists in-frame clones only, not all of them. The table records tens of thousands of clones, under 95% of them present only once. Sample: CD4+ or CD8+ T cells sorted from blood, taken in a trial of the OX40 agonist ivuxolimab. All receptors derive from an adult with an advanced solid tumor such as melanoma, head and neck, liver or kidney cancer.

This chain joins TRBV2 and TRBJ1-1; tentative D call: TRBD1 (5 bases). The length of the CDR3 is 15 residues. Trimming removed 2 bases from V and 1 base from J, with 11 bases in between. CDR1 and CDR2 (germline): SNHLY, FYNNEI. This CDR3 reads CASSETWDSNTEAFF. The CDR3 DNA reads as TGTGCCAGCAGTGAAACGTGGGACTCGAACACTGAAGCTTTCTTT.

Only one count was recorded for this clone. The gene calls are TRBV28 and TRBJ1-2; 7 bases align to TRBD1. CDR1 MDHEN and CDR2 SYDVKM come from the germline V gene. V trimming: 5 bases; J trimming: 6 bases; junction bases outside the gene matches: 9. The CDR3 is 14 amino acids. Here the CDR3 DNA reads TGTGCCAGCAGTAAGACAGGGACCGTGGATGGCTACACCTTC. Its protein product is CASSKTGTVDGYTF.

The chain has TRBV6-1 and TRBJ2-3; 7 nucleotides agree with TRBD2. After removal of 9 bases from V and 2 bases from J, the junction contained 23 bases not matched to a gene. Germline loops: CDR1 MNHNS, CDR2 SASEGT. The CDR3 has 19 amino acids. The CDR3 nucleotides are TGTGCCAGTAGTCAAGTAGCGGGTCTCCCCACTCGGTCCACAGATACGCAGTATTTT. Encoded protein: CASSQVAGLPTRSTDTQYF.

This clone came up a few times. The rearrangement uses TRBV4-1 and TRBJ1-2; TRBD1 is a possible D gene (5 bases). The CDR3 has 16 amino acids. Trimming took off 3 bases at V and 4 bases at J, with 18 bases between the two ends. Germline loops: CDR1 MGHRA, CDR2 YSYEKL. The DNA of the CDR3 is TGCGCCAGCAGCCAGTACTCCGGGACGGTCACCTATGGCTACACCTTC. Translating gives CASSQYSGTVTYGYTF.

This chain joins TRBV7-8 and TRBJ1-1, with D perhaps matching TRBD1 (6 bases). V lost 1 base and J lost 3, with 12 bases in between. Germline values: CDR1 SGHVS, CDR2 FQNEAQ. This CDR3 is 15 amino acids long. The CDR3 protein is CASSLVGGADTEAFF. CDR3 DNA: TGTGCCAGCAGCTTAGTTGGGGGGGCGGACACTGAAGCTTTCTTT.

The rearrangement links TRBV5-1 to TRBJ1-1; D possibly corresponds to TRBD1 (5 bases). The germline V and J ends were trimmed by 2 bases and 5 bases, with 19 bases remaining between them. This CDR3 has 16 amino acids. Germline CDR1 reads SGHRS; CDR2 reads YFSETQ. CDR3 sequence: CASSFAVGVGGTEAFF. Here the CDR3 DNA reads TGCGCCAGCAGCTTTGCCGTGGGGGTAGGAGGTACTGAAGCTTTCTTT.

This clone came up a few times. V usage is TRBV19 and J usage is TRBJ2-7; possible D gene TRBD2, 6 bases. The V gene lost 3 bases and the J gene lost 4 bases, with 10 bases spanning the gap. The length of the CDR3 is 13 residues. Germline V CDR1 and CDR2: LNHDA, SQIVND (reference sequence). The CDR3: CASSIRTKYEQYV. The CDR3 DNA follows: TGTGCCAGTAGTATTCGGACTAAATACGAGCAGTACGTC.

V and J are TRBV5-4 and TRBJ2-7; D is perhaps TRBD1 (6 bases). The germline V gene encodes CDR1 SGHNT and CDR2 YYREEE (reference sequence). There are 16 residues in the CDR3. V was pared by 4 bases and J by 0 bases, with 17 bases between. CDR3 DNA: TGTGCCAGCAGCCTCATACGGACAGATAGCTCCTACGAGCAGTACGTC. The encoded protein is CASSLIRTDSSYEQYV.

V gene TRBV27 combines with J gene TRBJ1-2; the D is unclear. The length of the CDR3 is 14 residues. Germline V lookup: CDR1 MNHEY, CDR2 SMNVEV (reference sequence). With 5 bases removed from V and 8 bases from J, the gap between germline ends came to 18 bases. The CDR3 loop reads CASSGLITGEGYTF. DNA for the CDR3: TGTGCCAGCAGTGGACTGATCACCGGAGAAGGCTACACCTTC.

The CDR3 region is CASRPTTGTQPQHF. Here the CDR3 DNA reads TGTGCCAGCAGGCCAACGACAGGGACTCAGCCCCAGCATTTT. This chain uses TRBV6-6 with TRBJ1-5; 7 nucleotides match TRBD1. The CDR3 is 14 amino acids. The ends lost 6 bases at V and 6 bases at J; junction bases unmatched: 8. Germline CDR1 reads MNHNY; CDR2 reads SVGAGI (reference sequence).

The chain joins TRBV27 to TRBJ2-7; D is unclear. CDR1 MNHEY and CDR2 SMNVEV come from the germline V gene (reference sequence). The V end lost 2 bases, the J end lost 6 bases, and 8 bases lay between the germline ends. The CDR3 sequence is 12 residues long. The CDR3 protein is CASSLGGGEQYF. The CDR3 nucleotides are TGTGCCAGCAGTTTAGGCGGTGGCGAGCAGTACTTC.

The sample holds one count of this clone. This sequence joins TRBV6-5 and TRBJ1-3; a weak D match, TRBD1 (6 bases). This CDR3 has 15 residues. In germline, CDR1 is MNHEY, CDR2 SVGAGI. The germline V and J ends were trimmed by 0 bases and 10 bases, with 16 bases remaining between them. Here the CDR3 reads CASSYSGTPTRTIYF. DNA of the CDR3: TGTGCCAGCAGTTACTCCGGGACACCGACGAGGACCATATATTTT.

The V and J genes are TRBV5-1 and TRBJ2-1, with no clear D. CDR3 size: 13 residues. Germline loops: CDR1 SGHRS, CDR2 YFSETQ. The ends were cut back, 0 bases at V and 3 bases at J, with 4 bases in the middle. CDR3 nucleotides: TGCGCCAGCAGCTTGGGTGGCTACAATGAGCAGTTCTTC. Translation: CASSLGGYNEQFF.

The V call is TRBV30, the J call TRBJ1-1, with 8 bases matching TRBD1. Germline V CDR1 and CDR2: GTSNPN, SVGIG (reference sequence). With 1 base clipped from V and 6 bases from J, the junction kept 16 bases outside the gene matches. This CDR3 spans 17 amino acids. The CDR3 DNA follows: TGTGCCTGGAGTGCGAAGGCTCTACAGGGGGTGGACGCTGAAGCTTTCTTT. Translation gives CAWSAKALQGVDAEAFF.

The genes are TRBV28 and TRBJ2-5; D call uncertain. Looked up from germline, CDR1 is MDHEN and CDR2 is SYDVKM. The CDR3 contains 15 residues. Trimming cost V 1 base and J 4 bases, with 13 bases left between them. The CDR3 nucleotides read TGTGCCAGCAGTTTATCTTCCTTTTCAGGAGAGACCCAGTACTTC. Translating gives CASSLSSFSGETQYF.

The chain joins TRBV6-5 to TRBJ2-7; 10 bases line up with TRBD1. The CDR3 totals 14 residues. V lost 6 bases, J lost 4 bases, and 6 bases stayed unmatched. The germline CDR1 and CDR2 sequences are MNHEY and SVGAGI. The CDR3 region has the DNA TGTGCCAGCAGCATGGGACAGGGGCTTTACGAGCAGTACTTC. Its protein product is CASSMGQGLYEQYF.

The chain uses TRBV11-2 and TRBJ2-1; 7 nucleotides align to TRBD2. Germline V gene data show CDR1 as SGHAT and CDR2 as FQNNGV. CDR3 length equals 15 residues. J gave up 0 bases and V 5 bases, and 4 bases lay outside the gene matches. CDR3 DNA sequence: TGTGCCAGCAGCGGTCTAGCGGACTCCTACAATGAGCAGTTCTTC. It is translated as CASSGLADSYNEQFF.

The chain joins TRBV5-4 to TRBJ1-1; tentatively, D is TRBD1 (5 bases). CDR3 length equals 15 residues. Per the germline V gene, CDR1 is SGHNT and CDR2 is YYREEE (reference sequence). The V end lost 0 bases, the J end lost 4 bases, and 13 bases lay between the germline ends. CDR3 nucleotides: TGTGCCAGCAGCTTGGTCGGCGGTAGGGGCACTGAAGCTTTCTTT. Its translation is CASSLVGGRGTEAFF.